The 21 T cell receptor beta chains presented below share a single source sample, sequenced in a study of cytotoxic CD8 clonotypes in ibrutinib-treated CLL. Sequencing was performed with immunoSEQ multiplex PCR; in TCRdb, only in-frame clones are kept and a portion is missing. The sample includes 200,000 or so clones, just over 70% of them seen just once. The sequenced sample was PBMCs, obtained after 12 months of ibrutinib treatment. All receptors come from a human donor with chronic lymphocytic leukemia.

The J gene is TRBJ2-7, the V gene TRBV11-2; TRBD2 might be the D (6 bases). Trimming removed 4 bases from V and 7 bases from J, with 8 bases in between. CDR1 is SGHAT and CDR2 is FQNNGV in the germline V gene. The CDR3 loop spans 11 amino acids. The CDR3 sequence: CASSSREEQYF. CDR3 nucleotide sequence: TGTGCCAGCAGCTCCCGGGAGGAGCAGTACTTC.

The V call is TRBV5-1, the J call TRBJ1-1; D gene unclear. Germline CDR1 SGHRS, CDR2 YFSETQ. This CDR3 is built from 13 residues. V shed 2 bases and J shed 9 bases, with 14 bases lying between them. In DNA form, the CDR3 reads TGCGCCAGCAGCTTAGAAGTGGGAAAGAAAGCTTTCTTT. Protein sequence: CASSLEVGKKAFF. The full variable domain, its missing parts supplied by reference TRBV5-1 and TRBJ1-1, is KAGVTQTPRYLIKTRGQQVTLSCSPISGHRSVSWYQQTPGQGLQFLFEYFSETQRNKGNFPGRFSGRQFSNSRSEMNVSTLELGDSALYLCASSLEVGKKAFFGQGTRLTVV.

This chain links TRBV28 with TRBJ2-3; D gene unclear. CDR3 size: 11 residues. CDR1 and CDR2 from the germline V gene are MDHEN and SYDVKM. Trimming took 3 bases from V and 2 from J, leaving 0 bases between them. The CDR3 region is CASSFTDTQYF. The CDR3 bases are TGTGCCAGCAGTTTCACAGATACGCAGTATTTT.

V is TRBV5-8 and J is TRBJ2-7; 7 bases are shared with TRBD1. V lost 3 bases, J lost 2 bases, and 5 bases stayed unmatched. This CDR3 is 14 amino acids long. The germline gives CDR1 SGHTS, CDR2 YDEGEE. CDR3 region: CASSSRQGTYEQYF. The CDR3 DNA follows: TGTGCCAGCAGCTCTAGACAGGGAACCTACGAGCAGTACTTC.

In its sample, this clone was seen a few times. The chain uses TRBV7-2 and TRBJ1-5; a possible D gene is TRBD1 (5 bases). From germline, CDR1 is SGHTA and CDR2 FQGNSA. The V end was cut by 1 base, the J end by 2 bases, with 12 bases between. The CDR3 totals 16 residues. The CDR3 loop reads CASSLVGTTGNQPQHF. As DNA, the CDR3 is TGTGCCAGCAGCTTAGTCGGGACCACGGGCAATCAGCCCCAGCATTTT.

The count of this clone is one. The V call is TRBV6-5, the J call TRBJ2-1; 10 bases are shared with TRBD2. The CDR3 runs to 15 residues. Looked up from germline, CDR1 is MNHEY and CDR2 is SVGAGI. V lost 2 bases, J lost 4 bases, and 2 bases stayed unmatched. CDR3 residues: CASSYKLAGYNEQFF. CDR3 sequence (DNA): TGTGCCAGCAGTTACAAACTAGCGGGGTACAATGAGCAGTTCTTC.

The rearrangement links TRBV9 to TRBJ1-2; 7 nucleotides align to TRBD1. The V segment lost 3 bases and the J segment 9 bases; nucleotides outside the gene matches: 8. Germline V gene sequence: CDR1 SGDLS, CDR2 YYNGEE. This CDR3 has 13 amino acids. CDR3 nucleotides: TGTGCCAGCAGCGCGAGACAGGGCGGTCGCTACACCTTC. Its protein is CASSARQGGRYTF. Combining the CDR3 with reference TRBV9 and TRBJ1-2 gives the whole variable domain DSGVTQTPKHLITATGQRVTLRCSPRSGDLSVYWYQQSLDQGLQFLIQYYNGEERAKGNILERFSAQQFPDLHSELNLSSLELGDSALYFCASSARQGGRYTFGSGTRLTVV.

V gene TRBV2 combines with J gene TRBJ2-7; TRBD2 aligns across 7 bases. There are 14 residues in the CDR3. With 1 base clipped from V and 3 bases from J, the junction kept 3 bases outside the gene matches. CDR1 SNHLY and CDR2 FYNNEI come from the germline V gene. CDR3 nucleotide sequence: TGTGCCAGCAGTGAAGGGGGGGGACTCTACGAGCAGTACTTC. Translation gives CASSEGGGLYEQYF.

The genes are TRBV30 and TRBJ2-7; D call uncertain. CDR3 length: 14 amino acids. Trimming took 3 bases from V and 0 from J, leaving 12 bases between them. Germline assignment: CDR1 GTSNPN and CDR2 SVGIG (reference sequence). CDR3 in DNA: TGTGCCTGGAGCGGTCGCGGCAGCTCCTACGAGCAGTACTTC. Protein: CAWSGRGSSYEQYF.

The chain employs TRBV30 and TRBJ2-5; possible D gene TRBD2, 5 bases. The CDR3 is 14 amino acids. Trimming left V 2 bases short and J 4 bases short, with 14 bases between. Germline CDR1 is GTSNPN and CDR2 is SVGIG (reference sequence). CDR3 loop: CAWSMGAARETQYF. The DNA of the CDR3 is TGTGCCTGGAGTATGGGAGCCGCTAGAGAGACCCAGTACTTC.

CDR3 region: CASSDGRIGEKLFF. CDR3 bases: TGTGCCAGCAGTGACGGCAGGATCGGGGAAAAACTGTTTTTT. The genes are TRBV6-4 and TRBJ1-4; D not certain. V dropped 2 bases and J dropped 8 bases, with 12 bases sitting between them. Germline V gene data show CDR1 as MRHNA and CDR2 as SNTAGT. The CDR3 has 14 residues.

The rearrangement links TRBV30 to TRBJ2-7; 11 nucleotides line up with TRBD2. CDR1 and CDR2 (germline): GTSNPN, SVGIG (reference sequence). The V gene end was trimmed by 0 bases and the J gene end by 3 bases; junction bases not matched to a gene: 10. There are 17 residues in the CDR3. As DNA, the CDR3 is TGTGCCTGGAGTGTGGGCGGATCCGGGACTAGCGGCTACGAGCAGTACTTC. It codes for CAWSVGGSGTSGYEQYF.

This clone has a single count. This rearrangement joins TRBV18 to TRBJ1-5; 8 nucleotides line up with TRBD1. CDR3 length equals 16 residues. Looked up from germline, CDR1 is KGHSH and CDR2 is LQKENI. V lost 6 bases, J lost 2 bases, and 9 bases stayed unmatched. CDR3 in amino acids: CASSRQGQIGNQPQHF. CDR3 in DNA: TGTGCCAGCTCGCGACAGGGGCAGATTGGCAATCAGCCCCAGCATTTT. Full variable domain (outside the CDR3, taken from reference TRBV18 and TRBJ1-5): NAGVMQNPRHLVRRRGQEARLRCSPMKGHSHVYWYRQLPEEGLKFMVYLQKENIIDESGMPKERFSAEFPKEGPSILRIQQVVRGDSAAYFCASSRQGQIGNQPQHFGDGTRLSIL.

The gene calls are TRBV7-6 and TRBJ2-3, with D possibly TRBD1 on 6 matching bases. Germline CDR1 SGHVS, CDR2 FNYEAQ. V was trimmed by 0 bases and J by 8 bases, leaving 18 bases between them. The CDR3 runs to 16 residues. The CDR3 reads CASSLAGQGRHGTQYF. The CDR3 nucleotides read TGTGCCAGCAGCTTAGCTGGCCAGGGGCGGCACGGTACGCAGTATTTT.

The V and J genes are TRBV6-5 and TRBJ2-7, with 9 bases lining up with TRBD2. The CDR3 length is 15 residues. Germline CDR1 is MNHEY and CDR2 is SVGAGI. Trimming removed 5 bases from V and 4 bases from J; junction bases left unmatched: 9. The chain's CDR3 is CASSKGLAYAYEQYF. In DNA form, the CDR3 reads TGTGCCAGCAGTAAGGGACTAGCCTACGCGTACGAGCAGTACTTC.

The CDR3 is CATIRDRASNQPQHF. The CDR3 DNA follows: TGTGCCACCATTAGGGACAGGGCGAGCAATCAGCCCCAGCATTTT. The chain recombines TRBV6-1 with TRBJ1-5; TRBD1 matches 9 bases. The CDR3 is made up of 15 amino acids. Trimming took 10 bases from V and 1 from J; bases not matched to a gene: 8. The germline V gene encodes CDR1 MNHNS and CDR2 SASEGT.

This clone has ten or more counts. V gene TRBV7-2 combines with J gene TRBJ2-7, with TRBD2 matching 11 bases. After removal of 4 bases from V and 6 bases from J, the junction contained 8 bases not matched to a gene. The CDR3 covers 15 residues. From germline, CDR1 is SGHTA and CDR2 FQGNSA. The CDR3 sequence: CASSSAGTSGSEQYF. Here the CDR3 DNA reads TGTGCCAGCAGCTCCGCCGGGACTAGCGGTAGCGAGCAGTACTTC.

The J gene is TRBJ1-2, the V gene TRBV27; 9 bases are shared with TRBD1. The junction had 9 bases not matched to a gene; V was cut back by 3 bases and J by 4 bases. The CDR3 contains 16 residues. CDR1 is MNHEY and CDR2 is SMNVEV in the germline V gene (reference sequence). The CDR3 loop reads CASSFAGQGPIYGYTF. The CDR3 DNA sequence: TGTGCCAGCAGTTTCGCGGGACAGGGCCCTATCTATGGCTACACCTTC.

The V call is TRBV7-2, the J call TRBJ2-3; 7 nucleotides align to TRBD2. The V gene's germline CDR1 is SGHTA and CDR2 FQGNSA. The V gene end was trimmed by 1 base and the J gene end by 0 bases; junction bases not matched to a gene: 10. This CDR3 spans 18 amino acids. The CDR3 is CASSLDFASGWSTDTQYF. CDR3 nucleotides: TGTGCCAGCAGCTTAGATTTCGCTAGCGGCTGGAGCACAGATACGCAGTATTTT.

This clone was picked up one time. This chain links TRBV7-3 with TRBJ1-2; 7 bases align to TRBD1. This CDR3 region has 13 residues. The V gene's germline CDR1 is SGHTA and CDR2 FQGTGA. V was pared by 5 bases and J by 3 bases, with 3 bases of the junction left unmatched. CDR3 sequence reads: CASSLGQDYGYTF. In nucleotides, the CDR3 is TGTGCCAGCAGCCTTGGACAGGACTATGGCTACACCTTC.

The chain recombines TRBV6-1 with TRBJ1-2; 8 bases agree with TRBD1. Germline values: CDR1 MNHNS, CDR2 SASEGT. CDR3 length: 13 amino acids. Trimming cost V 2 bases and J 8 bases; bases outside gene matches: 4. The CDR3 coding sequence is TGTGCCAGCAGTGAAACAGGGGGGAGGGGCTACACCTTC. It yields the protein CASSETGGRGYTF.